The rows below give T cell receptor beta chains drawn from one sample of a study of blood T cell repertoires in COVID-19. The assay was immunoSEQ multiplex PCR, and TCRdb's table has in-frame clones only and misses some. The sample records about 200,000 clones, about 84% being singletons. The sequencing sample was made of PBMCs or T cells enriched from blood (not recorded which). The receptors were sampled from a man aged 35 to 55 with acute COVID-19. The CDR3 runs from the conserved cysteine through the conserved F or W. The D gene is left open where the match is weak. The size of a clone is reported for some rows only, either as once, few or many, or as a class for expanded clones.

j_gene	d_gene	abundance	v_gene	CDR3nt	CDR3aa
TRBJ1-1	NA	NA	TRBV7-9	TGTGCCAGCAGCCCCCTTAGATCCGGGGACACTGAAGCTTTCTTT	CASSPLRSGDTEAFF
TRBJ2-2	TRBD1	NA	TRBV5-4	TGTGCCAGCGGGGACAGGATCGGGGAGCTGTTTTTT	CASGDRIGELFF
TRBJ2-1	TRBD1	few	TRBV7-2	TGTGCCAGCAGCGGATTCCGTCCGGGACAGTACTACAATGAGCAGTTCTTC	CASSGFRPGQYYNEQFF
TRBJ2-3	NA	NA	TRBV30	TGTGCCTGGAGTGTACTCGGGGCAGATACGCAGTATTTT	CAWSVLGADTQYF
TRBJ2-3	TRBD1	NA	TRBV18	TGTGCCAGCTCACCAACAGGGGGCTTCGCAGATACGCAGTATTTT	CASSPTGGFADTQYF
TRBJ1-2	NA	once	TRBV6-5	TGTGCCAGCAGTTCAAACACAGGGAGAGGCTATGGCTACACCTTC	CASSSNTGRGYGYTF
TRBJ1-1	TRBD1	NA	TRBV3-1/TRBV3-2	TGTGCCAGCACCTCTCTCAGGGGGGTCGGGGCTTTCTTT	CASTSLRGVGAFF
TRBJ2-2	NA	few	TRBV30	TGTGCCTGGAGTGTACTAGACAGGTCCACCGGGGAGCTGTTTTTT	CAWSVLDRSTGELFF
TRBJ2-7	TRBD2	NA	TRBV7-6	TGTGCCAGCAGCTTGGCGGGAGCGGGGCAGTACTTC	CASSLAGAGQYF
TRBJ1-3	TRBD1	NA	TRBV9	TGTGCCAGCAGCCCGGGACAGATGATTAGCACCATATATTTT	CASSPGQMISTIYF
TRBJ1-5	NA	NA	TRBV15	TGTGCCACCAGCAGTACAGGGTTAAGCAAGCCCCAGCATTTT	CATSSTGLSKPQHF
TRBJ1-3	NA	NA	TRBV2	TGTGCCAGCAGTGCCCCGGGCGGGCAAATTGGAAACACCATATATTTT	CASSAPGGQIGNTIYF
TRBJ2-7	NA	NA	TRBV7-2	TGTGCCAGCAGCTTAAAAACTCTGTACGAGCAGTACTTC	CASSLKTLYEQYF
TRBJ2-1	TRBD2	NA	TRBV5-4	TGTGCCAGCAGCGATGGCGGGAGGATGACGAATGAGCAGTTCTTC	CASSDGGRMTNEQFF
TRBJ2-1	TRBD2	once	TRBV24-1	TGTGCCACCAGTGACACCTTCACATCCGGGACTAGCTCAGAGAGCTCCTACAATGAGCAGTTCTTC	CATSDTFTSGTSSESSYNEQFF
TRBJ2-4	TRBD2	few	TRBV24-1	TGTGCCACCAAGGGAACTAGCGTAAGCAAAAACATTCAGTACTTC	CATKGTSVSKNIQYF
TRBJ2-7	NA	few	TRBV6-2/TRBV6-3	TGTGCCAGCAGTTCGGACGGAGGTACCTACGAGCAGTACTTC	CASSSDGGTYEQYF
TRBJ1-2	NA	NA	TRBV29-1	TGCAGCGTTGACGGGACTAAGCCTCCCTTC	CSVDGTKPPF
TRBJ1-2	TRBD1	few	TRBV7-9	TGTGCCAGCAGCCGGGACAGGGGCGACTATGGCTACACCTTC	CASSRDRGDYGYTF
TRBJ1-6	NA	NA	TRBV27	TGTGCCAGCAGTTTCACAGGGAATTCACCCCTCCACTTT	CASSFTGNSPLHF
TRBJ2-7	NA	few	TRBV14	TGTGCCAGCAGCGAGAGGCAGGGGCCCTCCTACGAGCAGTACTTC	CASSERQGPSYEQYF
TRBJ2-1	TRBD1	once	TRBV5-1	TGCGCCACCCGACAGGGGGAGTACAATGAGCAGTTCTTC	CATRQGEYNEQFF
TRBJ2-7	TRBD2	NA	TRBV7-6	TGTGCCAGCAGCTCACGGGGGGGGAGCTCCTACGAGCAGTACTTC	CASSSRGGSSYEQYF
TRBJ2-7	TRBD2	NA	TRBV6-5	TGTGCCAGCAGGGAGGGACTAGCGGGTTACTACGAGCAGTACTTC	CASREGLAGYYEQYF
TRBJ1-5	NA	NA	TRBV19	TGTGCCAGTAGTGCCCAACTCAGGGCTGGTCAGCCCCAGCATTTT	CASSAQLRAGQPQHF
TRBJ2-7	TRBD2	once	TRBV4-1	TGCGCCAGCAGCCCAGCCACAGGTTTATGGGCTAGCGGCGCCTACGAGCAGTACTTC	CASSPATGLWASGAYEQYF
TRBJ2-1	NA	few	TRBV7-2	TGTGCCAGCAGCCCTTTCGATGAGCAGTTCTTC	CASSPFDEQFF
TRBJ1-4	NA	NA	TRBV30	TGTGCCTGGAGCGTCGACAGTGAAAAACTGTTTTTT	CAWSVDSEKLFF
TRBJ1-5	NA	NA	TRBV2	TGTGCCAGCAGTGAAACAGGGTATCAGCCCCAGCATTTT	CASSETGYQPQHF
TRBJ2-1	TRBD2	NA	TRBV12-3/TRBV12-4	TGTGCCAGCAGGCGGGGGAATGAGCAGTTCTTC	CASRRGNEQFF
TRBJ1-5	NA	NA	TRBV24-1	TGTGCCACCAGTGATTTGGGGGGGGTTAGCAATCAGCCCCAGCATTTT	CATSDLGGVSNQPQHF
TRBJ2-7	NA	once	TRBV4-2	TGTGCCAGCAGCCAAGATAGGGAAGCGGTCTACGAGCAGTACTTC	CASSQDREAVYEQYF
TRBJ2-7	NA	once	TRBV29-1	TGCAGCGTCACGGGCCAAGGGGACGAGCAGTACTTC	CSVTGQGDEQYF
TRBJ2-2	TRBD2	NA	TRBV7-8	TGTGCCAGCAGCCAGAGCCGACTAGCCACCGGGGAGCTGTTTTTT	CASSQSRLATGELFF
TRBJ2-7	TRBD2	NA	TRBV20-1	TGCAGTGCTAGTCTAACTAGCGACTACTACGAGCAGTACTTC	CSASLTSDYYEQYF
TRBJ2-2	TRBD2	many	TRBV7-2	TGTGCCAGCAGCCTAAGGGGTTCAAGCGGGAGGGTATACACCGGGGAGCTGTTTTTT	CASSLRGSSGRVYTGELFF
TRBJ2-7	NA	NA	TRBV3-1/TRBV3-2	TGTGCCAGCAGCCCGAGGACAGCCTACGAGCAGTACTTC	CASSPRTAYEQYF
TRBJ1-5	NA	NA	TRBV4-2	TGTGCCAGCAGCCAGGACCTCGGACATGAGTATCAGCCCCAGCATTTT	CASSQDLGHEYQPQHF
TRBJ2-7	TRBD2	NA	TRBV3-1/TRBV3-2	TGTGCCAGCAGCCACGAACTAGCGGGAGAAGATTCCTACGAGCAGTACTTC	CASSHELAGEDSYEQYF